What follows describes a single T cell receptor beta chain. No antigen is known for it. CDR1 is SGHTA, CDR2 FQGNSA, per germline. This CDR3 contains 13 residues. V was cut by 2 bases and J by 7 bases, with 9 bases left in between. This specimen comes from a study of CD8 T cell repertoires and HIV-1 epitope variants. Study-wide background: Separate wells received one of Twenty-five Gag or Nef variant peptides. Equal numbers of autologous T cell-negative cells presented antigen to enriched T cells.

Only in-frame clones appear in the TCRdb table, and some are missing; sequencing was by immunoSEQ multiplex PCR. This sample has 5,000 to 6,500 clones, with about 62% found just once. Study findings and constraints: Most of the nine antigen-specific clonotypes appeared cross-reactive to autologous or escape variants.

The chain uses TRBV7-2 and TRBJ2-1; no reliable D call. The sequenced sample was cultured CD8+ T cells derived from PBMCs. The sequence was obtained from a male donor with HIV. The CDR3, as DNA: TGTGCCAGCAGCTTACAACCACGGAATGAGCAGTTCTTC. It translates to CASSLQPRNEQFF.